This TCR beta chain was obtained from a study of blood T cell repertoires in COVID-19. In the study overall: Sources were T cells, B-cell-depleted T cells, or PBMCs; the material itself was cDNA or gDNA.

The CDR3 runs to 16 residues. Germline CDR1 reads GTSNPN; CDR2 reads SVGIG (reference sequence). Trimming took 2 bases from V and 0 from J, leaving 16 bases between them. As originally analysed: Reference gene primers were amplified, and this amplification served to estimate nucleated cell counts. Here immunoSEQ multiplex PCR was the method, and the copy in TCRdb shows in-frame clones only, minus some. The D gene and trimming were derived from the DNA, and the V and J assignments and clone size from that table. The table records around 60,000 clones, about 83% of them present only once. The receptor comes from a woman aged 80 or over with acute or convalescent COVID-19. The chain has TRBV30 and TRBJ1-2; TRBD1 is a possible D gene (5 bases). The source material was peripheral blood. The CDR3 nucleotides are TGTGCCTGGAGTAAGTTTGGCCAGGGCACTAACTATGGCTACACCTTC. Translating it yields CAWSKFGQGTNYGYTF.